Detailed here is one T cell receptor (beta chain). Its matching antigen is unknown. One end of the junction is discordant with germline, which a read error may explain. The data were obtained in a study of tumor and adjacent non-tumor tissue in lung cancer. Study details: Histology: 12 adenocarcinoma, a couple of squamous cell carcinoma, 1 small cell lung cancer. Stage I to III disease affected over nine men and about five women aged roughly 31 to 76. Whole-study results and caveats: Higher tumor TCR diversity was associated with shorter survival. Significantly higher TCR diversity was found in tumor than normal lung.

No cell sorting was done before RNA was extracted from the tissue. More than 3 cm separated this lung sample from the edge of the tumor. The library came from three nested PCR rounds adapted from ARM-PCR protocols. One entry per CDR3 protein, called by TCRdb with MiXCR from the multiplex PCR reads. Among about 100,000 distinct CDR3 sequences listed, 60% to 80% were seen once. This CDR3 spans 15 amino acids. Germline CDR1 DFQATT, CDR2 SNEGSKA (reference sequence). The clonotype was recovered from a man under 40 with non-small cell lung cancer. This chain uses TRBV20-1 with TRBJ2-7; either TRBD1 or TRBD2 may fit D (5 bases each). The sample taken for sequencing was distant non-tumor lung tissue. The CDR3 is CNADPLGEISYEQYF. The CDR3 coding sequence is TGCAATGCTGACCCTCTGGGGGAGATTAGCTACGAGCAATACTTC.